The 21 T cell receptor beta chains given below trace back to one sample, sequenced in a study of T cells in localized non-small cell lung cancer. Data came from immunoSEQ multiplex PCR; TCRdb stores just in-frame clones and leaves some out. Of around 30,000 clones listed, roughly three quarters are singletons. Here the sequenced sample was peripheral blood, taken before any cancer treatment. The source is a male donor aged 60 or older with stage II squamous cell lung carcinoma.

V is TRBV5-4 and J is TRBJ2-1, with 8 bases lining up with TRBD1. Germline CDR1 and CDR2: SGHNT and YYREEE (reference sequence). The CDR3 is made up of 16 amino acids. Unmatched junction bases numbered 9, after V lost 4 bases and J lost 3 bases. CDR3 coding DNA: TGTGCCAGCAGCCTTACCGGACAGGGTCTCTACAATGAGCAGTTCTTC. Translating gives CASSLTGQGLYNEQFF. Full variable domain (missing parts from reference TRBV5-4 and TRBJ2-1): ETGVTQSPTHLIKTRGQQVTLRCSSQSGHNTVSWYQQALGQGPQFIFQYYREEENGRGNFPPRFSGLQFPNYSSELNVNALELDDSALYLCASSLTGQGLYNEQFFGPGTRLTVL.

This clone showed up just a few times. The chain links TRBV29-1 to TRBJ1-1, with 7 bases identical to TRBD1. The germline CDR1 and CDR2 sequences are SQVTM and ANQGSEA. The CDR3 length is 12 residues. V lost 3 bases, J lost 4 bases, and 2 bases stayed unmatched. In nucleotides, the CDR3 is TGCAGCGTTGATGCAGGGGGCACTGAAGCTTTCTTT. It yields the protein CSVDAGGTEAFF.

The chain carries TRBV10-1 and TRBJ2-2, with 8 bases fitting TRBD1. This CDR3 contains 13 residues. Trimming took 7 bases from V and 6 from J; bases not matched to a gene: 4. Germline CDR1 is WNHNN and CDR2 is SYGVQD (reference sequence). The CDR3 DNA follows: TGCGCCAGCAAACCACAGGGGGCCGGGGAGCTGTTTTTT. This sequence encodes CASKPQGAGELFF.

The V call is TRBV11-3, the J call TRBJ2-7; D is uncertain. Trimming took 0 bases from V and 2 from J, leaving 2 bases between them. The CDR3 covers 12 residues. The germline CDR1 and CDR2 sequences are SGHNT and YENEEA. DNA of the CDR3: TGTGCCAGCAGCTTAGACCCCTACGAGCAGTACTTC. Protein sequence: CASSLDPYEQYF. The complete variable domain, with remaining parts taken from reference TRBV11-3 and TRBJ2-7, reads EAGVVQSPRYKIIEKKQPVAFWCNPISGHNTLYWYLQNLGQGPELLIRYENEEAVDDSQLPKDRFSAERLKGVDSTLKIQPAELGDSAVYLCASSLDPYEQYFGPGTRLTVT.

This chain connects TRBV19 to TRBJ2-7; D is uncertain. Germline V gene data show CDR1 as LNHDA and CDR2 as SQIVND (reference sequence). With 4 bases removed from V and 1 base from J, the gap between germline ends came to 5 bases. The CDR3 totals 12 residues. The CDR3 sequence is CASSSDSYEQYF. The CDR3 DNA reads TGTGCCAGTAGTAGCGATTCCTACGAGCAGTACTTC.

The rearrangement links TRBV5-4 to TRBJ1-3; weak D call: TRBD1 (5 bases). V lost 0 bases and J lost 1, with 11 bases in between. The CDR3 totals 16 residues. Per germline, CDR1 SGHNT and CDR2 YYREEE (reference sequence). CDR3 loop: CASSLDVGASGNTIYF. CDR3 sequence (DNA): TGTGCCAGCAGCTTGGACGTAGGGGCTTCTGGAAACACCATATATTTT. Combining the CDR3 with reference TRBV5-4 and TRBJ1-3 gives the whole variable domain ETGVTQSPTHLIKTRGQQVTLRCSSQSGHNTVSWYQQALGQGPQFIFQYYREEENGRGNFPPRFSGLQFPNYSSELNVNALELDDSALYLCASSLDVGASGNTIYFGEGSWLTVV.

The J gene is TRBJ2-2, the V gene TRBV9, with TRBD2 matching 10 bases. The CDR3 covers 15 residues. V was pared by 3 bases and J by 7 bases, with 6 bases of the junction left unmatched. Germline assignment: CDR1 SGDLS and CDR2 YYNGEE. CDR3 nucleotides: TGTGCCAGCAGCGACCCTAGCGGGAGTGGCGGGGAGCTGTTTTTT. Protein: CASSDPSGSGGELFF.

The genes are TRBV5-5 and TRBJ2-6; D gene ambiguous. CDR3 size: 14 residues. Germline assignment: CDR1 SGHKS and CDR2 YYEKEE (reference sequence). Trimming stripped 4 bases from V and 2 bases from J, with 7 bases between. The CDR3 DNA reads TGTGCCAGCAGCCCGGGTCCTGGGGCCAACGTCCTGACTTTC. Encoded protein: CASSPGPGANVLTF. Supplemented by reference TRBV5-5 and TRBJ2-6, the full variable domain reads DAGVTQSPTHLIKTRGQQVTLRCSPISGHKSVSWYQQVLGQGPQFIFQYYEKEERGRGNFPDRFSARQFPNYSSELNVNALLLGDSALYLCASSPGPGANVLTFGAGSRLTVL.

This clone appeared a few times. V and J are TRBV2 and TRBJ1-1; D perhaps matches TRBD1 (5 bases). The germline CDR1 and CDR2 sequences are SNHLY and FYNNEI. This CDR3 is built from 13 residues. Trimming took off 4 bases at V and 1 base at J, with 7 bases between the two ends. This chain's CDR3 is CASSGGANTEAFF. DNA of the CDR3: TGTGCCAGCAGTGGAGGGGCGAACACTGAAGCTTTCTTT.

CDR3 nucleotides: TGTGCCTGGAGTCAGGGTAGCAATCAGCCCCAGCATTTT. It translates to CAWSQGSNQPQHF. This chain connects TRBV30 to TRBJ1-5; tentatively, D is TRBD1 (5 bases). V shed 2 bases and J shed 0 bases, with 5 bases lying between them. From germline, CDR1 is GTSNPN and CDR2 SVGIG (reference sequence). The CDR3 spans 13 residues. Filled out from reference TRBV30 and TRBJ1-5, the complete variable domain reads SQTIHQWPATLVQPVGSPLSLECTVEGTSNPNLYWYRQAAGRGLQLLFYSVGIGQISSEVPQNLSASRPQDRQFILSSKKLLLSDSGFYLCAWSQGSNQPQHFGDGTRLSIL.

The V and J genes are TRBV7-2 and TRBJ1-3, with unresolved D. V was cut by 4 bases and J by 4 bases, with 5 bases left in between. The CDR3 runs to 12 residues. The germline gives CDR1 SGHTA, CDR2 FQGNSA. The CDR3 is CASSSRGNTIYF. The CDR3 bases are TGTGCCAGCAGCTCGAGAGGAAACACCATATATTTT. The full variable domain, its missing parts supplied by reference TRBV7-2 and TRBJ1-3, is GAGVSQSPSNKVTEKGKDVELRCDPISGHTALYWYRQSLGQGLEFLIYFQGNSAPDKSGLPSDRFSAERTGGSVSTLTIQRTQQEDSAVYLCASSSRGNTIYFGEGSWLTVV.

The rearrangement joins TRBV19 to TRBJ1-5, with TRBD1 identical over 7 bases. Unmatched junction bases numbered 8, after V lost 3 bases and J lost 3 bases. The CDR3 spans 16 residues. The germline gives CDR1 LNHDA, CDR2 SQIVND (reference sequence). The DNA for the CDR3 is TGTGCCAGTAGTATTACACCGGGACAGATCAATCAGCCCCAGCATTTT. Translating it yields CASSITPGQINQPQHF.

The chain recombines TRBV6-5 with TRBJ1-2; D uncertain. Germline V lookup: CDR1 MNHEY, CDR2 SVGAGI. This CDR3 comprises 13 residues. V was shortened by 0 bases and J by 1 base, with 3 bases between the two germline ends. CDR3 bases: TGTGCCAGCAGTTACTCGATTAACTATGGCTACACCTTC. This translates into CASSYSINYGYTF.

The CDR3 sequence is CASSFLTSGGLGGTDTQYF. CDR3 in DNA: TGTGCCAGCAGTTTCCTGACTAGCGGGGGACTCGGGGGCACAGATACGCAGTATTTT. The V call is TRBV27, the J call TRBJ2-3, with 12 bases fitting TRBD2. V shed 3 bases and J 1 base; nucleotides not matched to a gene: 11. The germline V gene has CDR1 MNHEY and CDR2 SMNVEV (reference sequence). The CDR3 spans 19 residues.

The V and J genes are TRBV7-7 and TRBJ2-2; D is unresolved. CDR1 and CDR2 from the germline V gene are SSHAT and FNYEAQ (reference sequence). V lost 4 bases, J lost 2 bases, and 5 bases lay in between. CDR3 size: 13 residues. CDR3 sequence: CASSSANTGELFF. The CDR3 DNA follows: TGTGCCAGCAGCTCAGCCAACACCGGGGAGCTGTTTTTT.

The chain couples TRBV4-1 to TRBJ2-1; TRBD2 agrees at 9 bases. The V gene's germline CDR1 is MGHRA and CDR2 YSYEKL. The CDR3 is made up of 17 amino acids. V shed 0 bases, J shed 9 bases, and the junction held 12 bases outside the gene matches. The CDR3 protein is CASSQEFRGGALSEQFF. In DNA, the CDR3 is TGCGCCAGCAGCCAAGAATTTCGCGGGGGGGCCCTGAGTGAGCAGTTCTTC.

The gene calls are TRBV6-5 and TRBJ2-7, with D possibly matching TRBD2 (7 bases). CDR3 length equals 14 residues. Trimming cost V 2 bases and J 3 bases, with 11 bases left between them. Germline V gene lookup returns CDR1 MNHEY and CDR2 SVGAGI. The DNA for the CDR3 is TGTGCCAGCAGTTACGGGGGGGCTGGCTACGAGCAGTACTTC. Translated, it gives CASSYGGAGYEQYF.

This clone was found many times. The CDR3 DNA is TGTGCCTGGAGTCCTTCCTGGGGGAGTAACGGCTACACCTTC. It encodes CAWSPSWGSNGYTF. V and J are TRBV30 and TRBJ1-2; TRBD1 is a possible D gene (5 bases). Germline-derived CDR1 and CDR2 are GTSNPN and SVGIG (reference sequence). Trimming cost V 2 bases and J 8 bases, with 18 bases left between them. CDR3 length: 14 residues.

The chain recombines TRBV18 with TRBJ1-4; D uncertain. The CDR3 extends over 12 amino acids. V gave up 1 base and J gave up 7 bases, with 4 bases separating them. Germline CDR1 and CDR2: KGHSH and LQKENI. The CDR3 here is CASSPLGEKLFF. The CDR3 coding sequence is TGTGCCAGCTCACCACTGGGTGAAAAACTGTTTTTT. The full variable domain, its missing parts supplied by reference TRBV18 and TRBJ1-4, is NAGVMQNPRHLVRRRGQEARLRCSPMKGHSHVYWYRQLPEEGLKFMVYLQKENIIDESGMPKERFSAEFPKEGPSILRIQQVVRGDSAAYFCASSPLGEKLFFGSGTQLSVL.

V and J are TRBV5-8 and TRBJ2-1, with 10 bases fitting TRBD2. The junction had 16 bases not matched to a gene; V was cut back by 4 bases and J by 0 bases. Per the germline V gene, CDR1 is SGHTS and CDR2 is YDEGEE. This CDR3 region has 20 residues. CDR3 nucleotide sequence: TGTGCCAGCAGCGCCTGGGGGACCAGCGGGGGGGCAAGCTCCTACAATGAGCAGTTCTTC. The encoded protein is CASSAWGTSGGASSYNEQFF.

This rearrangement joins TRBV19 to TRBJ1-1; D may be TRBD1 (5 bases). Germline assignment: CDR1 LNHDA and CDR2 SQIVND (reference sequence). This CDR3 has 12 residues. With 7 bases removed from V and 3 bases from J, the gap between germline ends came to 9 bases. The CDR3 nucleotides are TGTGCCAGTACGCGGGGGTACACTGAAGCTTTCTTT. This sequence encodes CASTRGYTEAFF.